The clone carrying this TCR beta chain was seen ten or more times. These data come from a study of read filtering for tumor transcriptome and immune sequencing. Study context: Whole-transcriptome libraries were prepared after DNase treatment.

From 300 to 450 ng of RNA, a library with molecular barcoded alpha/delta and beta/gamma adaptors was made. TCRdb recomputed calls from the reads with MiXCR, one row per CDR3 protein. The sample contains 90,000 or so distinct CDR3 sequences, around a fifth of which appear only once. Source material: a population of CD138-negative cells sorted from bone marrow. The sequence was collected from a donor at least 40 years old with multiple myeloma.

The CDR3 nucleotides read TGTGCCAGCACCCTGACAGACACTAGCACAGATACGCAGTATTTT. It codes for CASTLTDTSTDTQYF. V gene TRBV28 combines with J gene TRBJ2-3; a possible D gene is TRBD1 (5 bases). V lost 7 bases and J lost 0, with 14 bases in between. Per germline, CDR1 MDHEN and CDR2 SYDVKM. This CDR3 region has 15 residues.